A selection of T cell receptor beta chains follows, all from one sample in a study of cytomegalovirus exposure and HLA in healthy donors. Sequencing used immunoSEQ multiplex PCR; TCRdb keeps in-frame clones, though not all of them. Of 150,000 to 200,000 clones listed, 84% were seen once; the top ten hold around 4.9%. Material: PBMCs. Receptors were obtained from a girl aged 10 to 17 in good health and CMV-seropositive. Both conserved end residues are part of each CDR3. Fields, in order: J gene, V gene, clone size, CDR3 length, D gene, CDR3 DNA, CDR3 protein. D genes are given only for firm matches. Clone size is not always given. Where it is, it says once, few, many or a class for expanded clones.

TRBJ1-6 | TRBV28 | . | 15 | . | TGTGCCAGCAGTTTGTGGGGCTCGAGGAATTCACCCCTCCACTTT | CASSLWGSRNSPLHF
TRBJ2-3 | TRBV4-1 | . | 15 | TRBD2 | TGCGCCAGCAGCCAGTTAGCGGGGGGGCCAGATACGCAGTATTTT | CASSQLAGGPDTQYF
TRBJ2-2 | TRBV27 | . | 13 | . | TGTGCCAGCAGACAGGGTAACACCGGGGAGCTGTTTTTT | CASRQGNTGELFF
TRBJ1-1 | TRBV2 | . | 15 | TRBD1 | TGTGCCAGCGGAGGGACAGGGGGCATGAACACTGAAGCTTTCTTT | CASGGTGGMNTEAFF
TRBJ1-1 | TRBV28 | . | 15 | . | TGTGCCAGCAGCACTTTTGCTTCAGGCGTGCTTGAAGCTTTCTTT | CASSTFASGVLEAFF
TRBJ1-1 | TRBV6-5 | . | 12 | . | TGTGCCAGCACCCTACCAGGGGAAGAAGCTTTCTTT | CASTLPGEEAFF
TRBJ2-7 | TRBV29-1 | . | 15 | . | TGCAGCGTTGAATCTGGGCAGCAGACCTCCTACGAGCAGTACTTC | CSVESGQQTSYEQYF
TRBJ2-1 | TRBV7-9 | once | 16 | . | TGTGCCAGCAGCTTACGGGCGGACAGCTCCTACAATGAGCAGTTCTTC | CASSLRADSSYNEQFF
TRBJ1-1 | TRBV6-1 | . | 17 | TRBD1 | TGTGCCAGCAGTGAAGCCGCCGGGACAGGGGGCGACACTGAAGCTTTCTTT | CASSEAAGTGGDTEAFF
TRBJ2-2 | TRBV15 | . | 15 | TRBD1 | TGTGCCACCAGCAGAGGGACAGGGCGAACCGGGGAGCTGTTTTTT | CATSRGTGRTGELFF
TRBJ2-7 | TRBV11-3 | . | 14 | . | TGTGCCAGCAGCCGTGGGGGCAGCTCCTACGAGCAGTACTTC | CASSRGGSSYEQYF
TRBJ2-7 | TRBV21-1 | . | 16 | . | TGTGCCAGCAGCAAAAGAGGGCGTCCTAGAATCTACGAGCAGTACTTC | CASSKRGRPRIYEQYF
TRBJ2-7 | TRBV28 | . | 15 | TRBD2 | TGTGCCAGCAGTTCGAGGGGGACTAGCGCCTACGAGCAGTACTTC | CASSSRGTSAYEQYF
TRBJ1-1 | TRBV7-9 | . | 11 | . | TGTGCCAGCAGCTTAGGGCTCGAAGCTTTCTTT | CASSLGLEAFF
TRBJ1-1 | TRBV7-8 | . | 14 | . | TGTGCCAGCAGCTTAACAGGGTCGAACACTGAAGCTTTCTTT | CASSLTGSNTEAFF
TRBJ2-1 | TRBV5-1 | . | 14 | . | TGCGCCAGCAGCTTGGAAGGGGGGGCAAATGAGCAGTTCTTC | CASSLEGGANEQFF
TRBJ1-1 | TRBV9 | . | 15 | TRBD1 | TGTGCCAGCAGCCCCAGCCAGGGGGTGAACACTGAAGCTTTCTTT | CASSPSQGVNTEAFF
TRBJ1-4 | TRBV15 | . | 15 | . | TGTGCCACCAGCAGACATACGGGGGGCGGCGAAAAACTGTTTTTT | CATSRHTGGGEKLFF
TRBJ1-6 | TRBV19 | . | 18 | TRBD1 | TGTGCCAGTAGTATTTTGAACCAGGGGGAGAGACAAGTTTCACCCCTCCACTTT | CASSILNQGERQVSPLHF
TRBJ1-3 | TRBV5-4 | . | 12 | . | TGTGCCAGCAGTCATGACTCAAACACCATATATTTT | CASSHDSNTIYF
TRBJ2-1 | TRBV5-6 | . | 17 | TRBD2 | TGTGCCAGCAGCTTGGGGCTAGCGGGGGGCCTTTGGATCGGGCAGTTCTTC | CASSLGLAGGLWIGQFF
TRBJ2-7 | TRBV29-1 | . | 13 | . | TGCAGCGTTGAGACAGGCCGCTCCTACGAGCAGTACTTC | CSVETGRSYEQYF
TRBJ2-3 | TRBV5-1 | . | 17 | TRBD2 | TGCGCCAGCAGCTCGACTAGCGGGGGGGCGGGCACAGATACGCAGTATTTT | CASSSTSGGAGTDTQYF
TRBJ2-2 | TRBV5-4 | once | 18 | . | TGTGCCAGCAGCCCCGGGTTCGAGGGGGTCTGGGGGACCGGGGAGCTGTTTTTT | CASSPGFEGVWGTGELFF
TRBJ2-5 | TRBV11-2 | . | 14 | TRBD1 | TGTGCCAGCAGCTCTAACAGGGGGCGGGGGACCCAGTACTTC | CASSSNRGRGTQYF
TRBJ1-1 | TRBV18 | . | 12 | . | TGTGCCAGCTCACAAGGACTAACTGAAGCTTTCTTT | CASSQGLTEAFF
TRBJ1-4 | TRBV2 | . | 14 | . | TGTGCCAGCAGTGACATGGCAGTTAATGAAAAACTGTTTTTT | CASSDMAVNEKLFF
TRBJ2-3 | TRBV6-5 | . | 15 | TRBD1 | TGTGCCAGCAGAGGACAGGGAGTTTCCACAGATACGCAGTATTTT | CASRGQGVSTDTQYF
TRBJ1-5 | TRBV12-5 | once | 12 | . | TGTGCTAGTGGCCCCGCCGGTCAGCCCCAGCATTTT | CASGPAGQPQHF
TRBJ1-6 | TRBV5-1 | . | 15 | TRBD1 | TGCGCCAGCAGCGTCGGGACAGGAGGGAATTCACCCCTCCACTTT | CASSVGTGGNSPLHF
TRBJ2-1 | TRBV30 | few | 14 | . | TGTGCCTGGAGTCGTTACAGCTCCTACAATGAGCAGTTCTTC | CAWSRYSSYNEQFF
TRBJ1-1 | TRBV5-4 | few | 14 | . | TGTGCCAGCAGCTTGGTTCGGGGTACCACTGAAGCTTTCTTT | CASSLVRGTTEAFF
TRBJ1-4 | TRBV19 | few | 14 | . | TGTGCCAGTAGTATAGGGACAGAGAATGAAAAACTGTTTTTT | CASSIGTENEKLFF